This T cell receptor (beta chain) was found in a study of glioma-infiltrating T cells. The iRepertoire nested amplicon-rescue multiplex PCR amplified TCR alpha and beta CDR3s from RNA. TCRdb re-called the multiplex PCR reads with MiXCR, one entry per CDR3 protein. The table lists 300,000 to 400,000 distinct CDR3 sequences, roughly two fifths of them singletons. Note on this clonotype: The conserved phenylalanine or tryptophan is not found at the CDR3 terminus, so this likely reflects a read error. The limits of the CDR3 on the DNA are not certain, so only TCRdb's listed CDR3 is given.

Germline V gives CDR1 SSHAT, CDR2 FNYEAQ (reference sequence). With termini counted, the CDR3 has 14 amino acids. The J gene is TRBJ1-1, the V gene TRBV7-7. This TCR came from a human donor with low-grade glioma or glioblastoma, undergoing nonglioma brain surgery, or in good health (not recorded which). Sample: glioma tissue, nonneoplastic brain tissue, or PBMCs (not recorded which). This CDR3 reads CASSPTTSAAEAYL.